This T cell receptor (beta chain) came from a study of CD8+CD57+ T cells in acquired aplastic anemia. Study background: Sorted CD4+ and CD8+ cell DNA averaged about 3 ug. On average, healthy donors gave some 9.8 million reads for CD4+ cells.

TCR beta VDJ combinations and CDR3 sequences were profiled from genomic DNA. TCRdb fed the reads into MiXCR, producing one record per CDR3 protein. Of approximately 160,000 distinct CDR3 sequences listed, approximately 40% are singletons. Study outcomes and limitations: Controls and patients did not differ significantly in CD8+ Simpson's diversity.

This clonotype was counted many times. Its antigen is unknown. V lost 7 bases to trimming and J lost 2 bases, with 14 bases between them. Germline assignment: CDR1 LNHDA and CDR2 SQIVND (reference sequence). CDR3 length: 14 residues. Sequenced: sorted CD4+, CD8+, or CD8+CD57+ T cells (not recorded which) from PBMCs. This clonotype was obtained from a human donor in good health. The chain employs TRBV19 and TRBJ1-1, with D tentatively TRBD1 (6 bases). The CDR3 is CASTRAGANTEAFF. The CDR3 DNA is TGTGCCAGTACGCGGGCAGGGGCAAACACTGAAGCTTTCTTT.